A single sample gave rise to the 29 T cell receptor beta chains below, sequenced in a study of control samples from healthy donors and cancer patients. Sequencing was performed with immunoSEQ multiplex PCR; in TCRdb, only in-frame clones are kept and a portion is missing. The sample has approximately 210,000 clones, roughly nine tenths seen once. The sequenced sample consisted of blood. Source of these receptors: a man aged 30 to 45 in good health.

The V and J genes are TRBV6-1 and TRBJ1-2; D remains ambiguous. CDR3 size: 14 residues. Trimming shortened V by 3 bases and J by 4 bases, and 12 bases separated the two germline ends. CDR1 is MNHNS, CDR2 SASEGT, per germline. CDR3 coding DNA: TGTGCCAGCAGTGATCTCGCAGTCAGCTATGGCTACACCTTC. Protein: CASSDLAVSYGYTF.

The gene calls are TRBV11-2 and TRBJ2-7; TRBD1 aligns across 8 bases. This CDR3 contains 14 residues. Germline CDR1 SGHAT, CDR2 FQNNGV. V was clipped by 6 bases and J by 0 bases; unmatched bases: 4. The CDR3, as DNA: TGTGCCAGCAGGTGGGGACAGGCCTCCTACGAGCAGTACTTC. This gives the protein CASRWGQASYEQYF.

This clone was found once. The chain uses TRBV2 and TRBJ2-7; the match to TRBD1 covers 7 bases. Germline V gene data show CDR1 as SNHLY and CDR2 as FYNNEI. This CDR3 spans 15 amino acids. J was trimmed by 0 bases and V by 5 bases; bases with no gene match: 7. DNA of the CDR3: TGTGCCAGCAGTAGAAAAGGACAGGACTCCTACGAGCAGTACTTC. Residues: CASSRKGQDSYEQYF. Together with reference TRBV2 and TRBJ2-7, the CDR3 gives the full variable domain: EPEVTQTPSHQVTQMGQEVILRCVPISNHLYFYWYRQILGQKVEFLVSFYNNEISEKSEIFDDQFSVERPDGSNFTLKIRSTKLEDSAMYFCASSRKGQDSYEQYFGPGTRLTVT.

The rearrangement joins TRBV7-9 to TRBJ2-7, with D maybe TRBD1 (6 bases). The ends were cut back, 5 bases at V and 4 bases at J, with 18 bases in the middle. The CDR3 has 15 residues. CDR1 SEHNR and CDR2 FQNEAQ come from the germline V gene (reference sequence). Here the CDR3 reads CASSPTDSHSYEQYF. CDR3 sequence (DNA): TGTGCCAGCAGCCCGACGGACAGCCACTCGTACGAGCAGTACTTC.

This chain uses TRBV10-3 with TRBJ2-3; TRBD2 aligns across 7 bases. CDR1 is ENHRY, CDR2 SYGVKD, per germline. This CDR3 is built from 16 residues. J gave up 2 bases and V 0 bases, and 5 bases lay outside the gene matches. The CDR3 coding sequence is TGTGCCATCAGTGAGTCGTCTAGCGGCCACACAGATACGCAGTATTTT. This gives the protein CAISESSSGHTDTQYF.

The rearrangement joins TRBV20-1 to TRBJ1-2, with D maybe TRBD1 (5 bases). This CDR3 region has 12 residues. V dropped 3 bases and J dropped 7 bases, with 12 bases sitting between them. Germline CDR1 is DFQATT and CDR2 is SNEGSKA (reference sequence). CDR3 DNA sequence: TGCAGTGCTAGTCAGGGAACCGGTGGCTACACCTTC. It codes for CSASQGTGGYTF.

This chain joins TRBV15 and TRBJ1-2; D uncertain. Trimming cost V 2 bases and J 0 bases, with 10 bases left between them. The CDR3 has 15 residues. Germline CDR1 LNHNV, CDR2 YYDKDF (reference sequence). CDR3 residues: CATSRSRAPNYGYTF. For the CDR3, the DNA is TGTGCCACCAGCAGATCCCGGGCGCCTAACTATGGCTACACCTTC.

The CDR3 reads CASRLRLGDGGYQPQHF. Written as DNA, the CDR3 is TGTGCAAGTCGCTTGAGATTGGGGGACGGAGGATATCAGCCCCAGCATTTT. V gene TRBV12-2 combines with J gene TRBJ1-5. TRBV12-2 is flagged as a pseudogene. The CDR3 totals 17 residues.

As DNA, the CDR3 is TGTGCCAGCAGCTTAACCTCGAACACCGGGGAGCTGTTTTTT. This translates into CASSLTSNTGELFF. The gene calls are TRBV11-3 and TRBJ2-2; D gene uncertain. The CDR3 sequence is 14 residues long. Germline CDR1 is SGHNT and CDR2 is YENEEA. V lost 2 bases, J lost 0 bases, and 4 bases lay in between.

This clone was observed once. The rearrangement uses TRBV7-9 and TRBJ1-1; unclear D gene. The CDR3 totals 13 residues. The germline gives CDR1 SEHNR, CDR2 FQNEAQ (reference sequence). V lost 1 base to trimming and J lost 2 bases, with 5 bases between them. DNA for the CDR3: TGTGCCAGCAGCTTAGGAGATAACACTGAAGCTTTCTTT. It translates to CASSLGDNTEAFF.

The rearrangement joins TRBV2 to TRBJ1-2, with a tentative D call TRBD1 (5 bases). This CDR3 is 13 amino acids long. Germline CDR1 reads SNHLY; CDR2 reads FYNNEI. V was cut by 6 bases and J by 1 base, with 9 bases left in between. In DNA form, the CDR3 reads TGTGCCAGCAGCGACAGCGTTAACTATGGCTACACCTTC. This sequence encodes CASSDSVNYGYTF.

V and J are TRBV2 and TRBJ1-1; D is undetermined. CDR3 length: 13 amino acids. The germline CDR1 and CDR2 sequences are SNHLY and FYNNEI. The V gene lost 7 bases and the J gene lost 5 bases, with 14 bases spanning the gap. In DNA form, the CDR3 reads TGTGCCAGCACTGCGCGGGGAGGGACTGAAGCTTTCTTT. Its protein is CASTARGGTEAFF.

This sequence joins TRBV19 and TRBJ1-1; 11 bases fit TRBD1. V shed 5 bases, J shed 1 base, and the junction held 6 bases outside the gene matches. Per the germline V gene, CDR1 is LNHDA and CDR2 is SQIVND (reference sequence). The length of the CDR3 is 16 residues. The chain's CDR3 is CASSPRDRGSNTEAFF. In nucleotides, the CDR3 is TGTGCCAGTAGTCCGCGGGACAGGGGGTCGAACACTGAAGCTTTCTTT. The whole variable domain, remainder taken from reference TRBV19 and TRBJ1-1, is DGGITQSPKYLFRKEGQNVTLSCEQNLNHDAMYWYRQDPGQGLRLIYYSQIVNDFQKGDIAEGYSVSREKKESFPLTVTSAQKNPTAFYLCASSPRDRGSNTEAFFGQGTRLTVV.

This chain uses TRBV19 with TRBJ2-3; the match to TRBD2 covers 14 bases. This CDR3 is 17 amino acids long. V shed 4 bases and J 0 bases; nucleotides not matched to a gene: 3. Germline CDR1 is LNHDA and CDR2 is SQIVND (reference sequence). The CDR3 sequence: CASSKTSGGASTDTQYF. CDR3 nucleotide sequence: TGTGCCAGTAGTAAGACTAGCGGGGGGGCGAGCACAGATACGCAGTATTTT.

This chain links TRBV30 with TRBJ1-1; tentative D call: TRBD1 (6 bases). The CDR3 length is 15 residues. The V gene's germline CDR1 is GTSNPN and CDR2 SVGIG (reference sequence). V was shortened by 0 bases and J by 5 bases, with 16 bases between the two germline ends. The CDR3 DNA reads TGTGCCTGGAGTGTATATCCAGGGGCAGGGACTGAAGCTTTCTTT. The encoded protein is CAWSVYPGAGTEAFF.

This clone was seen a few times. V gene TRBV9 combines with J gene TRBJ1-2; no reliable D call. The CDR3 runs to 14 residues. V was trimmed by 3 bases and J by 4 bases, leaving 13 bases between them. Germline V gene lookup returns CDR1 SGDLS and CDR2 YYNGEE. CDR3 region: CASSAHNEFYGYTF. CDR3 in DNA: TGTGCCAGCAGCGCACACAATGAGTTCTATGGCTACACCTTC.

This chain joins TRBV19 and TRBJ2-2; possibly TRBD1 for D (6 bases). This CDR3 region has 15 residues. V was clipped by 7 bases and J by 0 bases, with 12 bases between them. Germline-derived CDR1 and CDR2 are LNHDA and SQIVND (reference sequence). CDR3 DNA sequence: TGTGCCAGTAATTGGGGACAAACGAACACCGGGGAGCTGTTTTTT. This codes for CASNWGQTNTGELFF.

The chain employs TRBV19 and TRBJ1-5; TRBD1 is a possible D gene (6 bases). Germline V gives CDR1 LNHDA, CDR2 SQIVND (reference sequence). Trimming removed 5 bases at V and 0 bases at J, with 17 bases between. The CDR3 runs to 17 residues. The CDR3 bases are TGTGCCAGTAGTGGCGGGGGAGGGGGGAATAGCAATCAGCCCCAGCATTTT. Protein: CASSGGGGGNSNQPQHF.

The chain recombines TRBV19 with TRBJ2-3; 12 bases fit TRBD2. CDR3 length equals 17 residues. Trimming took 3 bases from V and 9 from J; bases not matched to a gene: 13. The germline gives CDR1 LNHDA, CDR2 SQIVND (reference sequence). CDR3 sequence (DNA): TGTGCCAGTAGTATCTACGGACTAGCGGGGAAGCAGGGCACGCAGTATTTT. Translating gives CASSIYGLAGKQGTQYF.

The chain combines TRBV28 with TRBJ1-2, with a possible D match to TRBD1 (5 bases). The CDR3 sequence is 13 residues long. V was cut by 7 bases and J by 8 bases, with 17 bases left in between. CDR1 MDHEN and CDR2 SYDVKM come from the germline V gene. CDR3 coding DNA: TGTGCCAGCACCCTCGAGGGACCTAACGGCTACACCTTC. This sequence encodes CASTLEGPNGYTF.

The chain links TRBV14 to TRBJ1-1, with D tentatively TRBD1 (5 bases). Trimming took 2 bases from V and 5 from J, leaving 12 bases between them. The CDR3 is 14 amino acids. Germline values: CDR1 SGHDN, CDR2 FVKESK. The CDR3 here is CASSQKVGRTEAFF. DNA of the CDR3: TGTGCCAGCAGCCAAAAAGTGGGGCGGACTGAAGCTTTCTTT.

The J gene is TRBJ1-4, the V gene TRBV9, with TRBD1 as a possible D gene (6 bases). This CDR3 is built from 15 residues. Trimming pared 4 bases from V and 8 bases from J, leaving 18 bases between. Germline loops: CDR1 SGDLS, CDR2 YYNGEE. CDR3 in DNA: TGTGCCAGCAGCCCAGAGACAGGAGGAAGGGAAAAACTGTTTTTT. This sequence encodes CASSPETGGREKLFF.

This chain connects TRBV6-4 to TRBJ2-4, with D uncertain. This CDR3 contains 16 residues. V was trimmed by 5 bases and J by 0 bases, leaving 14 bases between them. Germline values: CDR1 MRHNA, CDR2 SNTAGT. The CDR3 region is CASSRRHFIAKNIQYF. The CDR3 DNA follows: TGTGCCAGCAGTCGACGCCACTTCATAGCCAAAAACATTCAGTACTTC.

This chain links TRBV4-1 with TRBJ1-6; D remains ambiguous. V was cut by 0 bases and J by 6 bases, with 3 bases left in between. This CDR3 comprises 13 residues. Germline CDR1 is MGHRA and CDR2 is YSYEKL. The CDR3 spells CASSQDPNSPLHF. In nucleotides, the CDR3 is TGCGCCAGCAGCCAAGATCCTAATTCACCCCTCCACTTT.

This clone was counted a single time. This chain joins TRBV5-1 and TRBJ1-4; 11 nucleotides line up with TRBD1. This CDR3 region has 15 residues. Germline assignment: CDR1 SGHRS and CDR2 YFSETQ. The J segment lost 5 bases and the V segment lost 4 bases, leaving 4 bases of the junction unmatched. The DNA of the CDR3 is TGCGCCAGCAGCGCTGGGACAGGGGGGAATGAAAAACTGTTTTTT. It translates to CASSAGTGGNEKLFF.

The chain uses TRBV2 and TRBJ2-3, with 9 bases aligning to TRBD2. The germline gives CDR1 SNHLY, CDR2 FYNNEI. V trimming: 4 bases; J trimming: 1 base; junction bases outside the gene matches: 6. This CDR3 has 16 residues. In DNA form, the CDR3 reads TGTGCCAGCAGTGTTCAAGCGGGGGGTCGCACAGATACGCAGTATTTT. As protein: CASSVQAGGRTDTQYF.

The chain couples TRBV2 to TRBJ2-4; D call uncertain. Deletions cut 2 bases from V and 2 bases from J, with 10 bases between. Germline V CDR1 and CDR2: SNHLY, FYNNEI. The CDR3 consists of 15 residues. In nucleotides, the CDR3 is TGTGCCAGCAGTGAACCTCTTGGTACCAAAAACATTCAGTACTTC. It is translated as CASSEPLGTKNIQYF.

J is TRBJ1-1 and V is TRBV18; D possibly corresponds to TRBD1 (5 bases). V was trimmed by 0 bases and J by 6 bases, leaving 14 bases between them. There are 15 residues in the CDR3. From germline, CDR1 is KGHSH and CDR2 LQKENI. The CDR3 coding sequence is TGTGCCAGCTCACCACCGACAGTCCTGGGGGCTGAAGCTTTCTTT. It specifies CASSPPTVLGAEAFF.

This rearrangement joins TRBV4-2 to TRBJ2-1; 8 nucleotides line up with TRBD2. The germline V gene has CDR1 LGHNA and CDR2 YNFKEQ. The CDR3 runs 14 residues. Germline trimming cut 5 bases from V and 7 bases from J; bases unmatched to any gene: 7. In nucleotides, the CDR3 is TGTGCCAGCAGCTTTAGCGGGGTAAAAAATGAGCAGTTCTTC. Translated, it gives CASSFSGVKNEQFF.